The clone carrying this TCR beta chain was seen more than once but under ten times. This record belongs to a study of early T cells in non-severe SARS-CoV-2 infection. MiXCR, run by TCRdb on the 5' RACE reads, gives a single entry per CDR3 protein. The repertoire has over 80,000 distinct CDR3 sequences, around 12% of them found once; the top ten carry 4.4%. Sequenced here: whole blood, sampled at baseline. This receptor was taken from an adult who was a healthcare worker with PCR-confirmed SARS-CoV-2 infection or an uninfected control (not recorded which).

The CDR3 sequence is CSARNLRDRAYEQYF. CDR3 DNA: TGCAGTGCTAGAAACCTCCGGGACAGAGCCTACGAGCAGTACTTC. The chain carries TRBV20-1 and TRBJ2-7; 7 nucleotides line up with TRBD1. The CDR3 sequence is 15 residues long. Trimming took 2 bases from V and 2 from J; bases not matched to a gene: 9. CDR1 DFQATT and CDR2 SNEGSKA come from the germline V gene (reference sequence).